One sample yielded the 3 T cell receptor beta chains listed below, sequenced in a study of cytomegalovirus exposure and HLA in healthy donors. Amplification used 60 Vbeta primers and 13 Jbeta primers. Sequenced by immunoSEQ multiplex PCR; TCRdb stores in-frame clones only, minus some. The table includes fewer than 120,000 clones, approximately 82% detected once. Sequences were obtained from PBMCs. The receptors come from a man aged 25 to 40 in good health and CMV-seropositive.

J is TRBJ2-7 and V is TRBV6-5; 7 bases map to TRBD1. CDR1 is MNHEY and CDR2 is SVGAGI in the germline V gene. The CDR3 length is 11 residues. With V trimmed by 7 bases and J by 4 bases, 1 base remained unmatched. The CDR3 region is CASTQGYEQYF. CDR3 DNA: TGTGCCAGCACACAGGGGTACGAGCAGTACTTC.

This chain links TRBV29-1 with TRBJ2-7, with a weak D call TRBD2 (5 bases). The CDR3 runs 13 residues. Trimming removed 5 bases from V and 2 bases from J, with 13 bases in between. Germline values: CDR1 SQVTM, CDR2 ANQGSEA. CDR3 in DNA: TGCAGCGTTCGACACCCGGGGACCTACGAGCAGTACTTC. Its protein is CSVRHPGTYEQYF.

J is TRBJ1-2 and V is TRBV18; 7 positions agree with TRBD1. Germline CDR1 reads KGHSH; CDR2 reads LQKENI. V lost 4 bases to trimming and J lost 3 bases; unmatched junction nucleotides: 2. The CDR3 loop spans 13 amino acids. CDR3 coding DNA: TGTGCCAGCTCACTTGACAGGGACTATGGCTACACCTTC. Protein: CASSLDRDYGYTF.